This T cell receptor beta chain was documented in a study of T cells expressing NK-cell markers. Whole-study context: The eight sequenced donors comprised seven who were HCMV-seropositive and one who was seronegative.

Study-wide findings and caveats: CD8+ T cells in roughly six donors included dominant NKG2C+ clonotypes at roughly 1.0-7.5%. One observes that, in several donors, these clonotypes were also the leading ones within the CD3+CD56-NKG2C+ fraction.

5'RACE template switching built TCR beta cDNA with unique molecular identifiers. From its re-call of the 5' RACE reads, TCRdb lists each CDR3 protein once, without DNA. This sample's table reports 200,000 to 300,000 distinct CDR3 sequences. About this clonotype: What it recognizes is unknown.

CDR1 is MGHDK, CDR2 SYGVNS, per germline. CDR3 length: 13 residues. Sequencing was done on a sample of blood T cells: a sorted CD56 or NKG2C T cell subset, CD4+ or CD8+ T cells, or bulk PBMC T cells (not recorded which). This TCR came from a young man in good health. The chain uses TRBV25-1 and TRBJ2-3. CDR3: CASSEFGSDTQYF.